This T cell receptor beta chain was retrieved from a study of blood T cell repertoires in COVID-19. The wider study: Material from acute and convalescent COVID-19 was sourced from the United States, Italy and Spain. T cells, B-cell-depleted T cells, or PBMCs provided the cDNA or gDNA that served as material.

Trimming removed 4 bases from V and 6 bases from J, with 10 bases in between. The length of the CDR3 is 13 residues. Germline loops: CDR1 SEHNR, CDR2 FQNEAQ (reference sequence). In the original processing: Reference gene primer amplification gave nucleated cell count estimates. Here immunoSEQ multiplex PCR was the method, and the copy in TCRdb shows in-frame clones only, minus some. V and J calls and clone size are given by that table; D and trimming were obtained from the DNA. The data show 120,000 or so clones, almost 85% seen once. V usage is TRBV7-9 and J usage is TRBJ2-1; D is possibly TRBD2 (6 bases). The receptor was derived from a woman aged 25 to 39 who had recovered from COVID-19. The material sequenced was peripheral blood. The CDR3 protein is CASSYGGVNEQFF. The CDR3 coding sequence is TGTGCCAGCAGCTACGGCGGGGTCAATGAGCAGTTCTTC.